This T cell receptor (beta chain) was sequenced during a study of regulatory T cells in long-lasting Graves disease. About the research overall: Patients with persistent Graves' disease had over 5 years of antithyroid drugs and persistent TSH receptor antibodies. Study observations and caveats: There was favoring of TRBV28, TRBJ1-2 and TRBJ2-5 in persistent disease.

TCR beta libraries were built with iRepertoire HTBI primers and Arm-PCR of CDR3 regions. TCRdb passed the multiplex PCR reads through MiXCR, listing each CDR3 protein once. The sample gives around 340,000 distinct CDR3 sequences, around a fifth of which show up once; approximately 31% is in the top ten. Time point in this sample: persistent/refractory GD, antithyroid drugs over 5 years with positive TRAb. The TCR library was made from RNA extracted from PBMCs. The diagnosis of Graves' disease used American Thyroid Association guidelines. This clonotype was seen at least ten times. What it recognizes is unknown. CDR3 length equals 15 residues. V gave up 8 bases and J gave up 2 bases, with 19 bases separating them. CDR1 is MDHEN and CDR2 is SYDVKM in the germline V gene.

The chain uses TRBV28 and TRBJ2-7; maybe TRBD1 (6 bases). This specimen consisted of peripheral blood mononuclear cells (PBMCs), obtained when the disease was refractory, from a patient treated with antithyroid drugs. The sequence came from a female donor with Graves disease. The CDR3, as DNA: TGTGCCAGCTTAGGCGTACAGGGCAGGACCTACGAGCAGTACTTC. Its translation: CASLGVQGRTYEQYF.